Presented here are 13 T cell receptor beta chains from one specimen sequenced in a study of T cells and Merkel cell carcinoma outcomes (dated by TCRdb to about 2020). Libraries were prepared through the immunoSEQ multiplex PCR assay. The clones in this table, taken by TCRdb from immuneACCESS, are in-frame only. Not every clone is retained; where verified, under half of the shortfall comes from an unresolved V gene, and the cause of the rest is unknown. This sample gives around 990 clones in total; about nine tenths of them show up just once. The ten top clones hold about 5.4% of the sample. The sample was tumor tissue from Merkel cell carcinoma. These receptors were obtained from a human donor with Merkel cell carcinoma.

The chain links TRBV9 to TRBJ1-1; a possible D gene is TRBD1 (5 bases). Germline CDR1 and CDR2: SGDLS and YYNGEE. The V end was cut by 0 bases, the J end by 6 bases, with 15 bases between. The CDR3 runs 15 residues. The CDR3 coding sequence is TGTGCCAGCAGCGTAGACGGGCGAGGGGCCGCTGAAGCTTTCTTT. Translation gives CASSVDGRGAAEAFF.

This chain connects TRBV10-3 to TRBJ1-2, with 11 positions matching TRBD1. In germline, CDR1 is ENHRY, CDR2 SYGVKD. The CDR3 loop spans 14 amino acids. V lost 3 bases to trimming and J lost 5 bases; unmatched junction nucleotides: 2. CDR3 loop: CAISDRDRGYGYTF. CDR3 in DNA: TGTGCCATCAGTGATCGGGACAGGGGGTATGGCTACACCTTC.

The V call is TRBV4-3, the J call TRBJ2-2; 8 nucleotides align to TRBD2. CDR1 and CDR2 (germline): LGHNA, YSLEER. Losses at the gene ends were 2 bases for V and 0 bases for J; bases not matched to a gene: 8. This CDR3 has 18 residues. DNA for the CDR3: TGCGCCAGCAGCCAAATCGGCGGGCGGGAGGCGAACACCGGGGAGCTGTTTTTT. Protein: CASSQIGGREANTGELFF.

This chain uses TRBV7-9 with TRBJ2-3; TRBD1 matches at 7 bases. CDR3 length: 13 amino acids. Trimming removed 1 base from V and 15 bases from J; junction bases left unmatched: 10. Germline V gives CDR1 SEHNR, CDR2 FQNEAQ (reference sequence). The CDR3 nucleotides read TGTGCCAGCAGCTTAGTATCGGACAGGATTCTCTATTTT. Protein: CASSLVSDRILYF.

This clone has only one observation. This chain uses TRBV6-1 with TRBJ2-7; 8 bases are shared with TRBD2. Germline V gene data show CDR1 as MNHNS and CDR2 as SASEGT. The CDR3 covers 16 residues. V dropped 4 bases and J dropped 1; count of bases not matched to a gene: 9. The CDR3 nucleotides are TGTGCCAGCAGTGGAGGGGGGGCTAGCGGGTCCTACGAGCAGTACTTC. This sequence encodes CASSGGGASGSYEQYF.

Here the CDR3 reads CASSRWANTEAFF. CDR3 bases: TGTGCCAGTAGCCGGTGGGCTAACACTGAAGCTTTCTTT. This chain joins TRBV19 and TRBJ1-1; D gene ambiguous. Germline CDR1 LNHDA, CDR2 SQIVND (reference sequence). Trimming took 6 bases from V and 2 from J, leaving 10 bases between them. The CDR3 has 13 amino acids.

The gene calls are TRBV4-1 and TRBJ2-3, with 11 bases that match TRBD2. V lost 4 bases, J lost 3 bases, and 9 bases stayed unmatched. The CDR3 loop spans 17 amino acids. Germline V gene data show CDR1 as MGHRA and CDR2 as YSYEKL. The CDR3 reads CASSPRRLAGLTDTQYF. The DNA for the CDR3 is TGCGCCAGCAGCCCACGGCGACTAGCGGGATTAACAGATACGCAGTATTTT.

The rearrangement joins TRBV5-6 to TRBJ2-2, with D unclear. V dropped 0 bases and J dropped 2 bases, with 5 bases sitting between them. The germline V gene has CDR1 SGHDT and CDR2 YYEEEE. This CDR3 has 14 amino acids. DNA of the CDR3: TGTGCCAGCAGCTTGGTATCCAACACCGGGGAGCTGTTTTTT. It specifies CASSLVSNTGELFF.

CDR3 nucleotides: TGTGCCAGCTCACCGACGACTAGCGGGAGCAATGAGCAGTTCTTC. Translation gives CASSPTTSGSNEQFF. The chain employs TRBV18 and TRBJ2-1; 12 bases agree with TRBD2. CDR1 KGHSH and CDR2 LQKENI come from the germline V gene. This CDR3 comprises 15 residues. Trimming took 3 bases from V and 6 from J; bases not matched to a gene: 3.

The chain combines TRBV13 with TRBJ1-1, with TRBD1 as a possible D gene (5 bases). CDR1 and CDR2 (germline): PRHDT, FYEKMQ (reference sequence). The CDR3 length is 15 residues. Deletions cut 3 bases from V and 0 bases from J, with 11 bases between. The CDR3 DNA reads as TGTGCCAGCAGCTTTAGGGGAGGTATGAACACTGAAGCTTTCTTT. Amino acids: CASSFRGGMNTEAFF.

In nucleotides, the CDR3 is TGTGCCTGGAGAGCCCCAATCATAGCCAAAAACATTCAGTACTTC. This codes for CAWRAPIIAKNIQYF. The chain is built from TRBV30 and TRBJ2-4; D not certain. V lost 3 bases and J 0 bases, leaving 12 bases between the germline ends. Germline assignment: CDR1 GTSNPN and CDR2 SVGIG (reference sequence). This CDR3 has 15 residues.

Concerning this clone itself: At the DNA level, this CDR3 is encoded by other sequences in the same sample as well. J is TRBJ2-6 and V is TRBV6-1; 8 bases fit TRBD1. Germline trimming cut 9 bases from V and 12 bases from J; bases unmatched to any gene: 13. This CDR3 has 14 amino acids. The germline gives CDR1 MNHNS, CDR2 SASEGT. CDR3 protein: CASSGGQAFSVLTF. DNA for the CDR3: TGTGCCAGTTCAGGGGGACAGGCCTTCTCCGTCCTGACTTTC.

The genes are TRBV18 and TRBJ2-7, with a possible D match to TRBD2 (6 bases). The CDR3 has 14 amino acids. Germline V gene data show CDR1 as KGHSH and CDR2 as LQKENI. V shed 6 bases and J shed 7 bases, with 19 bases lying between them. CDR3 sequence (DNA): TGTGCCAGCTCGCGTACTAGCTCGCCGGGGGAGCAGTACTTC. This encodes CASSRTSSPGEQYF. Using reference TRBV18 and TRBJ2-7 for the parts outside the CDR3, the full variable domain is NAGVMQNPRHLVRRRGQEARLRCSPMKGHSHVYWYRQLPEEGLKFMVYLQKENIIDESGMPKERFSAEFPKEGPSILRIQQVVRGDSAAYFCASSRTSSPGEQYFGPGTRLTVT.